Each of the 20 T cell receptor beta chains below was sequenced from the same sample in a study of CXCR3-negative and CXCR3-positive naive CD8 T cells. These receptors have no known antigen. UMI-labeled 5' RACE yielded the TRB cDNA libraries. TCRdb reprocessed the 5' RACE reads and reports one entry per CDR3 protein, with no DNA. This listing includes over 55,000 distinct CDR3 sequences. Notes on the study in general: Hydrophobicity was higher for TRB CDR3s found in CXCR3-positive naive cells than in CXCR3-negative naive cells.

What was sequenced was naive CXCR3+ CD8+ T cells from blood. Specified subset: CD45RO-CCR7+CD27+CD95- naive CD8+ T cells expressing CXCR3 (TNR3+). Receptor source: a human donor in good health. Some clones in this sample may be carry-over from other donors' samples.

This chain uses TRBV27 with TRBJ2-5; TCRdb designates TRBD2, a call that cannot be tested without DNA. The CDR3 is 17 residues long. The V gene's germline CDR1 is MNHEY and CDR2 SMNVEV (reference sequence). The CDR3 sequence is CASSLFSSGGYQETQYF.

The rearrangement links TRBV7-2 to TRBJ2-7; the D call from TCRdb, TRBD2, cannot be confirmed without DNA. CDR1 and CDR2 (germline): SGHTA, FQGNSA. This CDR3 spans 15 amino acids. The CDR3 is CASSLYLAGYYEQYF.

This chain uses TRBV5-1 with TRBJ2-2. Germline V gives CDR1 SGHRS, CDR2 YFSETQ. The CDR3 covers 15 residues. This CDR3 is CASSGDQNWAGELFF.

The genes are TRBV12-5 and TRBJ2-3. CDR1 LGHNT and CDR2 FRNRAP come from the germline V gene. The CDR3 contains 15 residues. The CDR3 here is CASGFEMENTDTQYF. Full variable domain (outside the CDR3, taken from reference TRBV12-5 and TRBJ2-3): DARVTQTPRHKVTEMGQEVTMRCQPILGHNTVFWYRQTMMQGLELLAYFRNRAPLDDSGMPKDRFSAEMPDATLATLKIQPSEPRDSAVYFCASGFEMENTDTQYFGPGTRLTVL.

V gene TRBV6-2 or TRBV6-3 combines with J gene TRBJ1-1; absent DNA, TCRdb's TRBD1 call cannot be checked. The germline V gene has CDR1 MNHEY and CDR2 SVGEGT. The CDR3 totals 14 residues. CDR3 protein: CASSYAGEGTEAFF.

The CDR3 loop is CASSLEQLNTEAFF. This chain links TRBV5-1 with TRBJ1-1. The length of the CDR3 is 14 residues. The V gene's germline CDR1 is SGHRS and CDR2 YFSETQ.

The chain joins TRBV28 to TRBJ2-7; TCRdb's D gene call, TRBD2, goes unchecked for lack of DNA. CDR1 is MDHEN and CDR2 is SYDVKM in the germline V gene. The CDR3 has 16 amino acids. The CDR3 reads CASSLFSGGPSYEQYF. The full variable domain, completed using reference TRBV28 and TRBJ2-7, is DVKVTQSSRYLVKRTGEKVFLECVQDMDHENMFWYRQDPGLGLRLIYFSYDVKMKEKGDIPEGYSVSREKKERFSLILESASTNQTSMYLCASSLFSGGPSYEQYFGPGTRLTVT.

The J gene is TRBJ2-1, the V gene TRBV6-6; TCRdb's assignment of TRBD1 cannot be checked, as there is no DNA. The CDR3 length is 13 residues. Germline V gives CDR1 MNHNY, CDR2 SVGAGI (reference sequence). The CDR3 loop is CASSYSGGFEQFF.

The V and J genes are TRBV28 and TRBJ2-3; TCRdb's D call of TRBD2 is untestable without DNA. This CDR3 is built from 15 residues. Germline CDR1 reads MDHEN; CDR2 reads SYDVKM. The CDR3 protein is CASSLRQRETDTQYF. The full variable domain, its missing parts supplied by reference TRBV28 and TRBJ2-3, is DVKVTQSSRYLVKRTGEKVFLECVQDMDHENMFWYRQDPGLGLRLIYFSYDVKMKEKGDIPEGYSVSREKKERFSLILESASTNQTSMYLCASSLRQRETDTQYFGPGTRLTVL.

The rearrangement joins TRBV4-2 to TRBJ1-2. CDR1 LGHNA and CDR2 YNFKEQ come from the germline V gene. The CDR3 spans 13 residues. CDR3 in amino acids: CASSQDRGLGYTF.

The gene calls are TRBV19 and TRBJ2-1. Germline CDR1 is LNHDA and CDR2 is SQIVND (reference sequence). The CDR3 runs to 15 residues. This chain's CDR3 is CASSISRTPYNEQFF. The entire variable domain, with the rest obtained from reference TRBV19 and TRBJ2-1, is as follows: DGGITQSPKYLFRKEGQNVTLSCEQNLNHDAMYWYRQDPGQGLRLIYYSQIVNDFQKGDIAEGYSVSREKKESFPLTVTSAQKNPTAFYLCASSISRTPYNEQFFGPGTRLTVL.

This chain uses TRBV7-2 with TRBJ1-1. The CDR3 contains 14 residues. In germline, CDR1 is SGHTA, CDR2 FQGNSA. CDR3 residues: CASSPIGLNTEAFF.

This chain uses TRBV12-5 with TRBJ2-3. There are 15 residues in the CDR3. The germline gives CDR1 LGHNT, CDR2 FRNRAP. The CDR3 here is CASGLDDRLSDTQYF.

This sequence joins TRBV28 and TRBJ2-3. The CDR3 has 14 residues. Germline V gene lookup returns CDR1 MDHEN and CDR2 SYDVKM. CDR3: CASSLEVSIDTQYF.

The rearrangement uses TRBV5-1 and TRBJ2-7; TCRdb's D gene call, TRBD2, goes unchecked for lack of DNA. This CDR3 contains 15 residues. Germline V gene data show CDR1 as SGHRS and CDR2 as YFSETQ. The CDR3 protein is CASSLGIAGDYEQYF.

The CDR3: CASSDSAGTGELFF. The gene calls are TRBV6-4 and TRBJ2-2. CDR3 length: 14 residues. Germline-derived CDR1 and CDR2 are MRHNA and SNTAGT.

The V gene is TRBV5-1, the J gene TRBJ2-1; TCRdb's D call of TRBD2 is untestable without DNA. Germline V gives CDR1 SGHRS, CDR2 YFSETQ. There are 14 residues in the CDR3. This chain's CDR3 is CASSADLADDEQFF.

The chain uses TRBV2 and TRBJ1-1; TCRdb returns TRBD1, unconfirmable since there is no DNA. Looked up from germline, CDR1 is SNHLY and CDR2 is FYNNEI. The length of the CDR3 is 11 residues. CDR3 residues: CASRLQGEAFF. Full variable domain (rest looked up from reference TRBV2 and TRBJ1-1): EPEVTQTPSHQVTQMGQEVILRCVPISNHLYFYWYRQILGQKVEFLVSFYNNEISEKSEIFDDQFSVERPDGSNFTLKIRSTKLEDSAMYFCASRLQGEAFFGQGTRLTVV.

The chain joins TRBV5-1 to TRBJ2-3. The CDR3 is 12 amino acids. Germline V lookup: CDR1 SGHRS, CDR2 YFSETQ. The CDR3 region is CASSLNTDTQYF.

The chain links TRBV12-3 or TRBV12-4 to TRBJ2-2; TCRdb outputs TRBD1, but without DNA this stays unchecked. This CDR3 region has 14 residues. CDR3 in amino acids: CASSFPGASGELFF.